The T cell receptor beta chain under discussion was sequenced for a study of control samples from healthy donors and cancer patients. Generated by immunoSEQ multiplex PCR, the TCRdb table keeps only in-frame clones and is missing some. The sample lists around 76,000 clones; around 90% were seen once. This clonotype originated in a woman aged 45-60 years with colorectal cancer. The sequenced sample consisted of PBMCs.

This chain's CDR3 is CASSLLSGGTDTQYF. The CDR3 DNA is TGTGCCAGCAGCTTACTTAGCGGGGGTACAGATACGCAGTATTTT. The chain has TRBV7-6 and TRBJ2-3; 9 bases align to TRBD2. The CDR3 has 15 residues. Germline loops: CDR1 SGHVS, CDR2 FNYEAQ. With 2 bases clipped from V and 3 bases from J, the junction kept 3 bases outside the gene matches. The full variable domain, with the rest looked up from reference TRBV7-6 and TRBJ2-3, is GAGVSQSPRYKVTKRGQDVALRCDPISGHVSLYWYRQALGQGPEFLTYFNYEAQQDKSGLPNDRFSAERPEGSISTLTIQRTEQRDSAMYRCASSLLSGGTDTQYFGPGTRLTVL.